These 28 T cell receptor beta chains came from one sample sequenced in a study of shared clonotypes between healthy human individuals. Naive CD8 populations comprised CD45RO-negative cells positively selected for CCR7, excluding terminally differentiated effector memory CD45RA+ cells. Clones were read by immunoSEQ multiplex PCR, and TCRdb kept only the in-frame ones, dropping some. The sample has about 2 million clones; over 85% are singletons. The specimen was naive CD8+ T cells sorted from blood. The source of these receptors is a man between 18 and 35 years old in good health.

The J gene is TRBJ2-4, the V gene TRBV6-6; 8 bases align to TRBD1. Germline V gene sequence: CDR1 MNHNY, CDR2 SVGAGI (reference sequence). This CDR3 is built from 15 residues. With 1 base clipped from V and 5 bases from J, the junction kept 4 bases outside the gene matches. This CDR3 reads CASSYFDRGQNIQYF. The CDR3 region has the DNA TGTGCCAGCAGTTACTTCGACAGGGGCCAAAACATTCAGTACTTC.

Only one count was recorded for this clone. Other DNA sequences of this sample code for an identical CDR3. This rearrangement joins TRBV7-8 to TRBJ2-7, with D perhaps TRBD2 (6 bases). The CDR3 has 14 amino acids. Germline lookup yields CDR1 SGHVS and CDR2 FQNEAQ. V was clipped by 0 bases and J by 0 bases, with 6 bases between them. In nucleotides, the CDR3 is TGTGCCAGCAGCTTAGCGGGACTCTCCTACGAGCAGTACTTC. Protein: CASSLAGLSYEQYF.

The chain is built from TRBV27 and TRBJ2-7; D gene uncertain. The CDR3 loop spans 13 amino acids. V was shortened by 1 base and J by 6 bases, with 10 bases between the two germline ends. Germline-derived CDR1 and CDR2 are MNHEY and SMNVEV (reference sequence). The DNA of the CDR3 is TGTGCCAGCAGTTTATTAGGGTGGCGCGAGCAGTACTTC. Its translation is CASSLLGWREQYF.

The chain joins TRBV7-9 to TRBJ2-7, with TRBD2 identical over 7 bases. Germline lookup yields CDR1 SEHNR and CDR2 FQNEAQ (reference sequence). Trimming removed 2 bases from V and 1 base from J; junction bases left unmatched: 5. The CDR3 has 15 amino acids. The CDR3: CASSLRSGASYEQYF. The CDR3 region has the DNA TGTGCCAGCAGCTTAAGAAGCGGGGCGTCCTACGAGCAGTACTTC.

The chain has TRBV11-2 and TRBJ2-5, with 7 positions matching TRBD2. The length of the CDR3 is 14 residues. The germline V gene has CDR1 SGHAT and CDR2 FQNNGV. V lost 6 bases, J lost 1 base, and 5 bases stayed unmatched. The CDR3 loop is CASRHTSAQETQYF. CDR3 sequence (DNA): TGTGCCAGCAGGCATACTAGCGCCCAAGAGACCCAGTACTTC.

The chain links TRBV6-5 to TRBJ2-3; D is ambiguous. Trimming removed 2 bases from V and 0 bases from J, with 9 bases in between. The germline V gene encodes CDR1 MNHEY and CDR2 SVGAGI. The CDR3 is 15 amino acids. CDR3 loop: CASSYNPPSTDTQYF. In nucleotides, the CDR3 is TGTGCCAGCAGTTACAATCCACCTAGCACAGATACGCAGTATTTT.

The chain carries TRBV2 and TRBJ2-5, with D unclear. The CDR3 extends over 14 amino acids. V lost 3 bases to trimming and J lost 1 base, with 9 bases between them. Germline-derived CDR1 and CDR2 are SNHLY and FYNNEI. CDR3 coding DNA: TGTGCCAGCAGTGACATTCAGTTCCAAGAGACCCAGTACTTC. Protein: CASSDIQFQETQYF.

This clone was recorded only once. The chain carries TRBV5-4 and TRBJ1-3; possibly TRBD1 for D (5 bases). The CDR3 sequence is 12 residues long. Germline V gene data show CDR1 as SGHNT and CDR2 as YYREEE (reference sequence). With 5 bases removed from V and 6 bases from J, the gap between germline ends came to 9 bases. The CDR3 sequence is CASRGLENTIYF. The CDR3 nucleotides are TGTGCCAGCAGGGGGCTGGAAAACACCATATATTTT.

The rearrangement links TRBV19 to TRBJ2-7, with 9 bases lining up with TRBD2. Germline V gene sequence: CDR1 LNHDA, CDR2 SQIVND (reference sequence). The junction had 12 bases not matched to a gene; V was cut back by 8 bases and J by 7 bases. This CDR3 spans 14 amino acids. The CDR3 is CASEEAGGAGEQYF. The CDR3 DNA follows: TGTGCCAGTGAGGAAGCGGGAGGCGCGGGGGAGCAGTACTTC.

The chain employs TRBV5-1 and TRBJ2-2; 9 nucleotides line up with TRBD2. The CDR3 consists of 15 residues. Germline CDR1 and CDR2: SGHRS and YFSETQ. Unmatched junction bases numbered 7, after V lost 5 bases and J lost 5 bases. For the CDR3, the DNA is TGCGCCAGCAGTGGCGGGAGGGTGTTGACCGGGGAGCTGTTTTTT. Amino acids: CASSGGRVLTGELFF.

This clone showed up just once. The rearrangement uses TRBV7-2 and TRBJ2-3; D is uncertain. This CDR3 region has 15 residues. Germline CDR1 reads SGHTA; CDR2 reads FQGNSA. V shed 1 base and J shed 2 bases, with 10 bases lying between them. The CDR3: CASSLVVLNTDTQYF. The CDR3 DNA reads as TGTGCCAGCAGCTTAGTCGTCCTAAACACAGATACGCAGTATTTT.

This chain connects TRBV15 to TRBJ2-2; 9 bases agree with TRBD2. The CDR3 covers 16 residues. J gave up 4 bases and V 2 bases, and 5 bases lay outside the gene matches. CDR1 LNHNV and CDR2 YYDKDF come from the germline V gene (reference sequence). The DNA for the CDR3 is TGTGCCACCAGCAGATCTCCGGGACTAGCCACCGGGGAGCTGTTTTTT. Encoded protein: CATSRSPGLATGELFF.

This clone has a single count. The rearrangement joins TRBV2 to TRBJ2-1, with TRBD2 matching 15 bases. Germline V gene lookup returns CDR1 SNHLY and CDR2 FYNNEI. V dropped 5 bases and J dropped 7; count of bases not matched to a gene: 6. This CDR3 spans 16 amino acids. CDR3 nucleotide sequence: TGTGCCAGCAGTTGGACTAGCGGGGGGGCCTTGAATGAGCAGTTCTTC. Amino acid sequence: CASSWTSGGALNEQFF.

V is TRBV13 and J is TRBJ2-7; D not certain. This CDR3 spans 14 amino acids. Trimming removed 5 bases from V and 0 bases from J, with 11 bases in between. Germline-derived CDR1 and CDR2 are PRHDT and FYEKMQ (reference sequence). CDR3 protein: CASSPREASYEQYF. The DNA for the CDR3 is TGTGCCAGCAGCCCCCGCGAGGCCTCCTACGAGCAGTACTTC.

CDR3 in amino acids: CASSFGSSYNEQFF. The CDR3 coding sequence is TGTGCCAGCAGCTTCGGGAGCTCCTACAATGAGCAGTTCTTC. The rearrangement uses TRBV7-6 and TRBJ2-1; D is perhaps TRBD2 (6 bases). V lost 3 bases to trimming and J lost 0 bases, with 6 bases between them. The germline CDR1 and CDR2 sequences are SGHVS and FNYEAQ. The CDR3 spans 14 residues.

This chain connects TRBV4-3 to TRBJ2-2, with 12 nucleotides matching TRBD2. Trimming took 3 bases from V and 6 from J; bases not matched to a gene: 8. Germline CDR1 reads LGHNA; CDR2 reads YSLEER. CDR3 length: 17 residues. CDR3 sequence: CASSQDGGLAGPGELFF. The CDR3 DNA sequence: TGCGCCAGCAGCCAGGATGGGGGACTAGCGGGCCCCGGGGAGCTGTTTTTT.

The chain is built from TRBV30 and TRBJ1-2; 8 nucleotides align to TRBD1. With 1 base clipped from V and 6 bases from J, the junction kept 4 bases outside the gene matches. In germline, CDR1 is GTSNPN, CDR2 SVGIG (reference sequence). CDR3 size: 13 residues. CDR3 sequence reads: CAWSGQGTDGYTF. Written as DNA, the CDR3 is TGTGCCTGGAGTGGACAGGGGACGGATGGCTACACCTTC.

The chain has TRBV29-1 and TRBJ1-1, with D hard to call. Trimming pared 4 bases from V and 0 bases from J, leaving 15 bases between. The CDR3 has 15 amino acids. CDR1 and CDR2 (germline): SQVTM, ANQGSEA. The CDR3 sequence: CSVGRPAGMNTEAFF. CDR3 nucleotides: TGCAGCGTTGGGAGACCGGCGGGGATGAACACTGAAGCTTTCTTT. Full variable domain (outside the CDR3, taken from reference TRBV29-1 and TRBJ1-1): SAVISQKPSRDICQRGTSLTIQCQVDSQVTMMFWYRQQPGQSLTLIATANQGSEATYESGFVIDKFPISRPNLTFSTLTVSNMSPEDSSIYLCSVGRPAGMNTEAFFGQGTRLTVV.

With regard to this clone: The identical CDR3 is also encoded by other nucleotide sequences in the sample. The chain couples TRBV2 to TRBJ2-5; D is unclear. CDR3 length: 11 residues. V lost 3 bases, J lost 5 bases, and 4 bases lay in between. Germline loops: CDR1 SNHLY, CDR2 FYNNEI. The CDR3 region is CASSELETQYF. CDR3 DNA: TGTGCCAGCAGTGAGCTGGAGACCCAGTACTTC.

This chain connects TRBV9 to TRBJ1-1; possible D gene TRBD1, 6 bases. Trimming cost V 0 bases and J 8 bases, with 14 bases left between them. In germline, CDR1 is SGDLS, CDR2 YYNGEE. The length of the CDR3 is 14 residues. CDR3 sequence (DNA): TGTGCCAGCAGCGTAGGAGGGGGGACGCTGGAAGCTTTCTTT. Its protein product is CASSVGGGTLEAFF.

The V and J genes are TRBV27 and TRBJ2-7; 12 bases are shared with TRBD1. After removal of 5 bases from V and 7 bases from J, the junction contained 12 bases not matched to a gene. The germline V gene encodes CDR1 MNHEY and CDR2 SMNVEV (reference sequence). The CDR3 runs to 16 residues. The CDR3, as DNA: TGTGCCAGCAGTATAAGCCCCCGGGACAGGGGGCATGAGCAGTACTTC. Translating gives CASSISPRDRGHEQYF.

The J gene is TRBJ2-7, the V gene TRBV4-2; D ambiguous. The CDR3 contains 13 residues. Per the germline V gene, CDR1 is LGHNA and CDR2 is YNFKEQ. Trimming shortened V by 4 bases and J by 5 bases, and 12 bases separated the two germline ends. DNA of the CDR3: TGTGCCAGCAGCCCCTTGATGGGGAACGAGCAGTACTTC. This encodes CASSPLMGNEQYF.

The chain couples TRBV4-2 to TRBJ2-7; D might be TRBD2 (6 bases). Trimming cost V 0 bases and J 3 bases, with 9 bases left between them. The CDR3 has 14 residues. Per the germline V gene, CDR1 is LGHNA and CDR2 is YNFKEQ. The CDR3 region is CASSQEWGLYEQYF. The DNA of the CDR3 is TGTGCCAGCAGCCAAGAATGGGGACTCTACGAGCAGTACTTC.

This clone was counted a single time. CDR3 protein: CASSYSGAGGYEQYF. The CDR3 DNA sequence: TGTGCCAGCAGTTACTCCGGGGCAGGGGGCTACGAGCAGTACTTC. The V call is TRBV6-6, the J call TRBJ2-7; 7 bases are a match to TRBD1. Trimming took 0 bases from V and 3 from J; bases not matched to a gene: 5. CDR1 is MNHNY, CDR2 SVGAGI, per germline (reference sequence). The CDR3 runs to 15 residues.

V is TRBV5-1 and J is TRBJ2-5, with D perhaps matching TRBD1 or TRBD2 (5 bases each). The CDR3 loop spans 13 amino acids. CDR1 is SGHRS and CDR2 is YFSETQ in the germline V gene. Trimming stripped 3 bases from V and 5 bases from J, with 11 bases between. The CDR3 DNA is TGCGCCAGCAGCTGGACCTGGGGGGAGACCCAGTACTTC. It codes for CASSWTWGETQYF. The variable domain in full, completed from reference TRBV5-1 and TRBJ2-5, reads KAGVTQTPRYLIKTRGQQVTLSCSPISGHRSVSWYQQTPGQGLQFLFEYFSETQRNKGNFPGRFSGRQFSNSRSEMNVSTLELGDSALYLCASSWTWGETQYFGPGTRLLVL.

As concerns this clone: The same CDR3 arises from other DNA sequences in this sample as well. V gene TRBV9 combines with J gene TRBJ2-3; 9 bases map to TRBD2. Germline V gene lookup returns CDR1 SGDLS and CDR2 YYNGEE. The J segment lost 6 bases and the V segment lost 0 bases, leaving 5 bases of the junction unmatched. CDR3 length: 15 residues. This chain's CDR3 is CASSVAGTSSDTQYF. The CDR3 region has the DNA TGTGCCAGCAGCGTAGCCGGGACTAGCTCGGATACGCAGTATTTT.

The V and J genes are TRBV30 and TRBJ2-1; 7 bases agree with TRBD2. Trimming removed 4 bases from V and 4 bases from J; junction bases left unmatched: 7. Germline CDR1 is GTSNPN and CDR2 is SVGIG (reference sequence). This CDR3 region has 14 residues. The CDR3, as DNA: TGTGCCTGGAACTCAGCGGGAATGTACAATGAGCAGTTCTTC. Translated, it gives CAWNSAGMYNEQFF. Complete variable domain (other parts from reference TRBV30 and TRBJ2-1): SQTIHQWPATLVQPVGSPLSLECTVEGTSNPNLYWYRQAAGRGLQLLFYSVGIGQISSEVPQNLSASRPQDRQFILSSKKLLLSDSGFYLCAWNSAGMYNEQFFGPGTRLTVL.

Points on this clone: Other DNA sequences from this sample encode an identical CDR3 as well. CDR3 sequence reads: CASSLRGGYEQYF. CDR3 nucleotides: TGTGCCAGCAGTTTAAGAGGGGGATACGAGCAGTACTTC. The chain uses TRBV27 and TRBJ2-7; D is perhaps TRBD1 (6 bases). The germline V gene encodes CDR1 MNHEY and CDR2 SMNVEV (reference sequence). CDR3 length equals 13 residues. Trimming took off 2 bases at V and 4 bases at J, with 9 bases between the two ends.